This note documents a single TCR beta chain sequence. Its antigen is currently unknown. This sample was included in a study of T cells in localized non-small cell lung cancer. General study findings and limits: In the blood, greater T cell density corresponded to longer overall survival. Uninvolved adjacent lung had higher T cell clonality than tumor and all other tissues. When the top 100 tumor clones were examined, a median approximately 54 of them also appeared in the adjacent lung, which was paired and uninvolved.

Germline CDR1 reads SEHNR; CDR2 reads FQNEAQ (reference sequence). Deletions cut 4 bases from V and 3 bases from J, with 9 bases between. The CDR3 spans 13 residues. Repertoires were generated with immunoSEQ multiplex PCR, while TCRdb's copy carries only in-frame clones and drops some. The table includes 60,000 to 75,000 clones, almost 85% detected once. The chain couples TRBV7-9 to TRBJ1-1; D not certain. This specimen was peripheral blood, taken before any cancer treatment. The sequence derives from a female donor older than 55 with stage I lung adenocarcinoma. DNA of the CDR3: TGTGCCAGCAGCTCCCTGGGCGACACTGAAGCTTTCTTT. Translated: CASSSLGDTEAFF.